Detailed here is one T cell receptor (beta chain). Its specificity is unknown. A much larger clone lies one base from this, so it may be a read error. Between roughly 20 and 33 mg of unsorted bulk tissue served as the source from which RNA and DNA were co-extracted. Per germline, CDR1 MGHDK and CDR2 SYGVNS. With 1 base removed from V and 6 bases from J, the gap between germline ends came to 16 bases. This CDR3 contains 16 residues. This sample stems from a study of tumor-infiltrating lymphocytes in primary liver carcinoma. Study-wide results and limits: There were only about 7.5-24% of top clones found in all five tumor regions.

A constant-region primer primed TCR beta cDNA synthesis from roughly 500 ng of total RNA. Construction of TCR beta libraries relied on three successive nested multiplex PCR rounds employing slightly modified ARM-PCR. Investigators reported that the first two PCR rounds, at around 9 cycles each, used TRBV1-TRBV30 forward primers with a C-beta reverse primer. TCRdb re-derived calls from the multiplex PCR reads in MiXCR, one entry per CDR3 protein. Of approximately 110,000 distinct CDR3 sequences listed, roughly four fifths are singletons. The sequencing input was liver tumor tissue from sampling region 3. Subset specified: tumor region T3, left-lateral pole. The gene calls are TRBV25-1 and TRBJ2-1; D remains unclear. This TCR was sampled from a man aged 40-49 years with primary liver carcinoma and hepatitis B virus infection. The CDR3: CASSELKREQGNEQFF. The CDR3 bases are TGTGCCAGCAGTGAATTAAAGCGAGAGCAAGGCAATGAGCAGTTCTTC.